This entry lists 10 T cell receptor beta chains sequenced from one sample in a study of blood T cells in healthy people across ages. The second PCR ran about 6 to 12 cycles with a sample-barcoded 5' primer and J-beta primers. TCRdb re-derived calls from the 5' RACE reads in MiXCR, one entry per CDR3 protein. The data show about 670,000 distinct CDR3 sequences, around 43% seen once. Sequencing was performed on blood. The receptors were sampled from a man older than 75 in good health.

This clonotype was counted between two and nine times. The genes are TRBV5-5 and TRBJ2-3, with D unclear. Germline V gene sequence: CDR1 SGHKS, CDR2 YYEKEE (reference sequence). V lost 4 bases, J lost 1 base, and 16 bases lay in between. This CDR3 contains 16 residues. The CDR3 here is CASSPNLAMGTDTQYF. The CDR3 nucleotides read TGTGCCAGCAGCCCCAACCTCGCAATGGGCACAGATACGCAGTATTTT.

In its sample, this clonotype was seen a few times. The rearrangement links TRBV18 to TRBJ1-6, with a weak D call TRBD1 (5 bases). Trimming took off 4 bases at V and 8 bases at J, with 12 bases between the two ends. The CDR3 sequence is 14 residues long. Germline values: CDR1 KGHSH, CDR2 LQKENI. The CDR3 region is CASSRPQAYSPLHF. The CDR3 DNA reads TGTGCCAGCTCACGCCCACAGGCGTATTCACCCCTCCACTTT.

The chain employs TRBV6-2 or TRBV6-3 and TRBJ1-4; TRBD1 agrees at 10 bases. Trimming took 4 bases from V and 5 from J; bases not matched to a gene: 7. The CDR3 runs to 16 residues. Per the germline V gene, CDR1 is MNHEY and CDR2 is SVGEGT. CDR3 nucleotide sequence: TGTGCCAGCAGTTCCTTGGGACAGGGGAGCAATGAAAAACTGTTTTTT. As protein: CASSSLGQGSNEKLFF.

The chain uses TRBV27 and TRBJ2-3, with a tentative D call TRBD2 (6 bases). CDR1 and CDR2 from the germline V gene are MNHEY and SMNVEV (reference sequence). The CDR3 sequence is 14 residues long. The V gene lost 8 bases and the J gene lost 2 bases, with 14 bases spanning the gap. CDR3 loop: CASPLGGDTDTQYF. CDR3 nucleotide sequence: TGTGCCAGCCCACTAGGAGGGGACACAGATACGCAGTATTTT.

This clonotype showed up just a few times. The chain carries TRBV7-2 and TRBJ2-1; TRBD2 agrees at 10 bases. Germline CDR1 is SGHTA and CDR2 is FQGNSA. The CDR3 totals 16 residues. V was clipped by 4 bases and J by 8 bases; unmatched bases: 11. This chain's CDR3 is CASSSSSGSVVHEQFF. CDR3 DNA: TGTGCCAGCAGCTCGTCTAGCGGGAGTGTGGTTCATGAGCAGTTCTTC.

This clonotype was detected only once. The V and J genes are TRBV27 and TRBJ1-1, with D possibly being TRBD1 (5 bases). Looked up from germline, CDR1 is MNHEY and CDR2 is SMNVEV (reference sequence). The length of the CDR3 is 14 residues. Trimming left V 6 bases short and J 3 bases short, with 14 bases between. The DNA of the CDR3 is TGTGCCAGCAGGTTAAGGGGAGTGGACACTGAAGCTTTCTTT. Its translation: CASRLRGVDTEAFF.

The chain employs TRBV7-9 and TRBJ2-7; D may correspond to TRBD1 or TRBD2 (5 bases each). Trimming took 3 bases from V and 9 from J, leaving 21 bases between them. Germline CDR1 reads SEHNR; CDR2 reads FQNEAQ (reference sequence). There are 15 residues in the CDR3. CDR3 region: CASSLVRGPLTAQYF. The CDR3 DNA reads as TGTGCCAGCAGCTTGGTCCGGGGACCATTGACGGCGCAGTACTTC.

This rearrangement joins TRBV30 to TRBJ1-6; the D gene is possibly TRBD1 (5 bases). The CDR3 covers 13 residues. CDR1 GTSNPN and CDR2 SVGIG come from the germline V gene (reference sequence). The V gene lost 5 bases and the J gene lost 6 bases, with 11 bases spanning the gap. CDR3 protein: CAWAVDSNSPLHF. The CDR3 DNA reads as TGTGCCTGGGCCGTTGACAGTAATTCACCCCTCCACTTT.

This clonotype was seen only a few times. The chain joins TRBV7-8 to TRBJ1-2; no reliable D call. Trimming removed 1 base from V and 8 bases from J, with 14 bases in between. Germline V gene data show CDR1 as SGHVS and CDR2 as FQNEAQ. This CDR3 comprises 14 residues. The CDR3 coding sequence is TGTGCCAGCAGCTTAGAAGCGAATCCGCGGGGCTACACCTTC. Translated: CASSLEANPRGYTF.

This clonotype counts as medium-sized. This chain joins TRBV27 and TRBJ1-1; D is ambiguous. This CDR3 region has 13 residues. The V and J ends lost 6 bases and 6 bases respectively, with 14 bases between them. Germline V lookup: CDR1 MNHEY, CDR2 SMNVEV (reference sequence). The CDR3 coding sequence is TGTGCCAGCAGCCGAATGGGGAGCGCTGAAGCTTTCTTT. Its translation is CASSRMGSAEAFF.